The clone carrying this T cell receptor beta chain was counted a few times. No antigen is known for it. There are 16 residues in the CDR3. Trimming cost V 5 bases and J 0 bases, with 16 bases left between them. Germline assignment: CDR1 WSHSY and CDR2 SAAADI. Treatment described: roughly 10-day PBMC culture with coronavirus spike peptide pools or control peptides (ViraFEST assay). This record belongs to a study of vaccination and CD4 T cells after COVID-19. Researchers used the Oncomine TCR Beta short-read assay to sequence DNA from cultured CD4+ T cells. MiXCR, applied by TCRdb to the PCR reads, yields one record per CDR3 protein. The sample holds about 16,000 distinct CDR3 sequences, about 55% seen once.

The source material was CD4+ T cells from blood, cultured in vitro. The clonotype was recovered from a human donor who had recovered from COVID-19. This rearrangement joins TRBV10-2 to TRBJ1-1; D is undetermined. CDR3 loop: CASSYSAGGMNTEAFF. As DNA, the CDR3 is TGCGCCAGCAGTTATTCAGCAGGTGGCATGAACACTGAAGCTTTCTTT.